The clone carrying this T cell receptor (beta chain) was detected only once. This sample is drawn from a study of glioma-infiltrating T cells after dendritic cell vaccination. Study information: Samples are from glioblastoma patients in Phase I and II dendritic cell vaccine trials.

Selection required adequate fresh-frozen tumor tissue plus more than two years' survival data. Blood PBMC samples: pre-vaccination, two weeks post third vaccination, and at tumor progression. Germline-derived CDR1 and CDR2 are GTSNPN and SVGIG (reference sequence). The J segment lost 0 bases and the V segment lost 3 bases, leaving 13 bases of the junction unmatched. CDR3 size: 17 residues. Clones were read by immunoSEQ multiplex PCR, and TCRdb kept only the in-frame ones, dropping some. The sample gives around 100,000 clones, about four fifths of which show up once; roughly 12% is in the top ten. The source material was blood, sampled before dendritic cell vaccination. This clonotype was obtained from a human donor with glioblastoma. This chain connects TRBV30 to TRBJ1-2; TRBD1 matches at 7 bases. The CDR3 loop reads CAWRAGTVDLSNYGYTF. As DNA, the CDR3 is TGTGCCTGGAGAGCCGGGACAGTAGATTTATCTAACTATGGCTACACCTTC.